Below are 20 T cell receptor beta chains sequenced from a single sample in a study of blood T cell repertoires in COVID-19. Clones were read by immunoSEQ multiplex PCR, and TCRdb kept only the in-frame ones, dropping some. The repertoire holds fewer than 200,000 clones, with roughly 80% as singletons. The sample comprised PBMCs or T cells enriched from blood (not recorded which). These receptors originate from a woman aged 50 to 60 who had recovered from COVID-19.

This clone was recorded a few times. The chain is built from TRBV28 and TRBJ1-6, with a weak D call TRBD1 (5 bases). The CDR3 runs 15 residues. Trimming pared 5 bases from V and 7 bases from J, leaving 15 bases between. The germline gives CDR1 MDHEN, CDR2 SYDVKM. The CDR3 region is CASSLGTEGNSPLHF. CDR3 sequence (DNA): TGTGCCAGCAGTCTAGGGACTGAAGGGAATTCACCCCTCCACTTT.

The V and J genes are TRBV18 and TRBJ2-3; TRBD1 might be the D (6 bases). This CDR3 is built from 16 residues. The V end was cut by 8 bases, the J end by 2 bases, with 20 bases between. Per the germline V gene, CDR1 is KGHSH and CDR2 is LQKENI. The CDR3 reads CASHLSRAGATDTQYF. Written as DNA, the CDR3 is TGTGCCAGCCACCTATCAAGGGCAGGGGCCACAGATACGCAGTATTTT. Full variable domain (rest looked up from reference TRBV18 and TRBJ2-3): NAGVMQNPRHLVRRRGQEARLRCSPMKGHSHVYWYRQLPEEGLKFMVYLQKENIIDESGMPKERFSAEFPKEGPSILRIQQVVRGDSAAYFCASHLSRAGATDTQYFGPGTRLTVL.

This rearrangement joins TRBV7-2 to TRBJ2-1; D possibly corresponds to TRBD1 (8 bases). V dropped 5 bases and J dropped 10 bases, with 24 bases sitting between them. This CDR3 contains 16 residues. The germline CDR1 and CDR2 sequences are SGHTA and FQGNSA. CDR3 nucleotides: TGTGCCAGCAGCCCCGGGGGGCAGGGGGCGTTCGGGGAGCAGTTCTTC. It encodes CASSPGGQGAFGEQFF. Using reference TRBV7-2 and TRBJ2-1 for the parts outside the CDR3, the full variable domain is GAGVSQSPSNKVTEKGKDVELRCDPISGHTALYWYRQSLGQGLEFLIYFQGNSAPDKSGLPSDRFSAERTGGSVSTLTIQRTQQEDSAVYLCASSPGGQGAFGEQFFGPGTRLTVL.

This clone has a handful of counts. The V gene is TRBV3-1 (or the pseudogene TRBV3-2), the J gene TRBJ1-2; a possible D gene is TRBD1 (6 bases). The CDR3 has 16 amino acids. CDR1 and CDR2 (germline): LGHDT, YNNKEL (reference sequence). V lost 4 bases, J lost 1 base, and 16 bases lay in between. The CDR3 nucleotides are TGTGCCAGCAGCCGTCGAGGGGGGGCGAATAACTATGGCTACACCTTC. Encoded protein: CASSRRGGANNYGYTF.

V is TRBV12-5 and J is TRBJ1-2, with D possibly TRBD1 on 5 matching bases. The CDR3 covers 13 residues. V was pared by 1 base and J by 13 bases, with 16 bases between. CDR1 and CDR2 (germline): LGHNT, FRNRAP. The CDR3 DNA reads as TGTGCTAGTGGTTTGGACCCCCGTGCGGGGCTCACCTTC. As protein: CASGLDPRAGLTF. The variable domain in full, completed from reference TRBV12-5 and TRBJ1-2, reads DARVTQTPRHKVTEMGQEVTMRCQPILGHNTVFWYRQTMMQGLELLAYFRNRAPLDDSGMPKDRFSAEMPDATLATLKIQPSEPRDSAVYFCASGLDPRAGLTFGSGTRLTVV.

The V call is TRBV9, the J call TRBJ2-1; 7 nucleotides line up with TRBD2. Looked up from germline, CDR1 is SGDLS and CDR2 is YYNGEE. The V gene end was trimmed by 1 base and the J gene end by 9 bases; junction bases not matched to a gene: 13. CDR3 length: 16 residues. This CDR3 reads CASSVMGGSLPSEQFF. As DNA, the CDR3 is TGTGCCAGCAGCGTAATGGGCGGGAGTCTACCCAGTGAGCAGTTCTTC.

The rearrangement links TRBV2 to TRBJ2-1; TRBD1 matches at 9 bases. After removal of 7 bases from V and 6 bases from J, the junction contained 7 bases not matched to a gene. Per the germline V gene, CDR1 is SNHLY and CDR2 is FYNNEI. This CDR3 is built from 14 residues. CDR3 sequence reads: CASIWDREGNEQFF. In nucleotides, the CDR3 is TGTGCCAGCATTTGGGACAGGGAGGGCAATGAGCAGTTCTTC.

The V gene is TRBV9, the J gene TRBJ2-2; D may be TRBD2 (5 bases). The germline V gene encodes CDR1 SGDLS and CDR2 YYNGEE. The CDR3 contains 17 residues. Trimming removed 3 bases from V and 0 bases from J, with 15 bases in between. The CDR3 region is CASSARLSGTNTGELFF. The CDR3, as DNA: TGTGCCAGCAGCGCCCGACTCAGCGGAACGAACACCGGGGAGCTGTTTTTT.

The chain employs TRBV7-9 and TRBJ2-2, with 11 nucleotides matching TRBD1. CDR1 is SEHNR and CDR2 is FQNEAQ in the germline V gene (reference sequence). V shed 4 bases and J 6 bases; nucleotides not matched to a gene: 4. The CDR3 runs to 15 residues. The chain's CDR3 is CASSSRDRGSGELFF. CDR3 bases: TGTGCCAGCAGCTCCCGGGACAGGGGGTCCGGGGAGCTGTTTTTT.

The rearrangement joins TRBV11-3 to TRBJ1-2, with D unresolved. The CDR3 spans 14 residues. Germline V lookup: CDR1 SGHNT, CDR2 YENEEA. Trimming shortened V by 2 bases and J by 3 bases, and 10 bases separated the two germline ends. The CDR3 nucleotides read TGTGCCAGCAGCTTAAGGACGGAGGACTATGGCTACACCTTC. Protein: CASSLRTEDYGYTF.

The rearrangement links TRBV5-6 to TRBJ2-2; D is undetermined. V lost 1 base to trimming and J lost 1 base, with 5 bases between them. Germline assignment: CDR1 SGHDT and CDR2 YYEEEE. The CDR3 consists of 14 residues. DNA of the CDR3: TGTGCCAGCAGCTTGTTCGGGAACACCGGGGAGCTGTTTTTT. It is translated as CASSLFGNTGELFF.

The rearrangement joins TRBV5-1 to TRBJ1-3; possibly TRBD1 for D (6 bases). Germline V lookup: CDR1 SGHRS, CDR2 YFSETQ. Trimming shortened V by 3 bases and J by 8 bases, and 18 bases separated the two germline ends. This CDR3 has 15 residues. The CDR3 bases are TGCGCCAGCAGCTCCGGGGCAGGGGTGGTACACACCATATATTTT. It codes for CASSSGAGVVHTIYF. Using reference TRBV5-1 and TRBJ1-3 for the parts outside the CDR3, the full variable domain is KAGVTQTPRYLIKTRGQQVTLSCSPISGHRSVSWYQQTPGQGLQFLFEYFSETQRNKGNFPGRFSGRQFSNSRSEMNVSTLELGDSALYLCASSSGAGVVHTIYFGEGSWLTVV.

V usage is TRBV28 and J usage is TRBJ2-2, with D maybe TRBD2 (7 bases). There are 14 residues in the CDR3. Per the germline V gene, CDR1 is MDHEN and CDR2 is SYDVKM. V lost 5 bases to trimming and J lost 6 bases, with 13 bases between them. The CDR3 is CASSREGGPGELFF. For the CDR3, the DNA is TGTGCCAGCAGTCGAGAGGGGGGGCCCGGGGAGCTGTTTTTT.

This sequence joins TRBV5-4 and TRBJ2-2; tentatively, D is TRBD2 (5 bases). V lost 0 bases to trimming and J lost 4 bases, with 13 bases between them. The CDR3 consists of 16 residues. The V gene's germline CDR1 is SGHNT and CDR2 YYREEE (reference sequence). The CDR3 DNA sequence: TGTGCCAGCAGCTTGGATCCCGGGGAAGTCACCGGGGAGCTGTTTTTT. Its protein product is CASSLDPGEVTGELFF.

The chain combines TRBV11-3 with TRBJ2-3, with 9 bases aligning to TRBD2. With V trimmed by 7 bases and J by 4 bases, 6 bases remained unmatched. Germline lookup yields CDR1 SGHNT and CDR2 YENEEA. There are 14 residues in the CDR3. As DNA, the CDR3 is TGTGCCAGCACCCTAGCGGGACCACCAGATACGCAGTATTTT. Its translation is CASTLAGPPDTQYF.

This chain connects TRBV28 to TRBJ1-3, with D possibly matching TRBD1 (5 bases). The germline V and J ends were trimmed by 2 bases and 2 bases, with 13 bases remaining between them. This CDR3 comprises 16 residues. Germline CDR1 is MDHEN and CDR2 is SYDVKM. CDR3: CASSLSGSRAGNTIYF. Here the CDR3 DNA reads TGTGCCAGCAGTTTAAGTGGTTCCAGGGCTGGAAACACCATATATTTT.

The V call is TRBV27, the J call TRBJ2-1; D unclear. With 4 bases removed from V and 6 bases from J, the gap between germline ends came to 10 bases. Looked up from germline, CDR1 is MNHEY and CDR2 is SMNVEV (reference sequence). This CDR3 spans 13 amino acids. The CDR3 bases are TGTGCCAGCAGTTGGTTAGAGAGCAATGAGCAGTTCTTC. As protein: CASSWLESNEQFF.

The CDR3 sequence: CASSLAGSGANVLTF. The CDR3 nucleotides read TGTGCCAGCAGTTTAGCAGGTTCTGGGGCCAACGTCCTGACTTTC. The V call is TRBV27, the J call TRBJ2-6; D unresolved. CDR1 and CDR2 from the germline V gene are MNHEY and SMNVEV (reference sequence). Trimming removed 2 bases from V and 1 base from J, with 6 bases in between. There are 15 residues in the CDR3.

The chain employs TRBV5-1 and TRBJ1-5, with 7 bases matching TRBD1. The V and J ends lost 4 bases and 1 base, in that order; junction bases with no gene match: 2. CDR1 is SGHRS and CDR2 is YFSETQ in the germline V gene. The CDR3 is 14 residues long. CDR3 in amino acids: CASSLDRSNQPQHF. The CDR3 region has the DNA TGCGCCAGCAGCCTGGACAGGAGCAATCAGCCCCAGCATTTT.

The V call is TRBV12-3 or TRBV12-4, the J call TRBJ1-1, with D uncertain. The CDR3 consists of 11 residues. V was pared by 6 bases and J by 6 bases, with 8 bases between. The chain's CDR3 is CASSLVAEAFF. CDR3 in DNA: TGTGCCAGCAGCCTGGTAGCTGAAGCTTTCTTT.